This record covers a single T cell receptor beta chain. Its specific antigen is unknown. Base-call qualities are not available, and no considerably larger clone is one nucleotide away. Each donor gave one peripheral blood draw, averaging roughly 100 mL, which was collected into heparinised tubes. A BD FACSAria II and a panel including CD45RO, CCR7, CD25, CD127, CD95 and CD27 were used to sort naive, central memory, regulatory and stem cell-like memory CD4+ T cells. A purity above 98% was achieved for all sorted populations. PBMCs were isolated immediately by Lymphoprep density gradient centrifugation and stained directly without culture. Samples were stained and sorted in pairs, with one healthy donor and one patient per experiment, so that batch effects were minimized. The source of the sample is a study of beta chain features in type 1 diabetes (dated by TCRdb to about 2018). Regarding the research as a whole: No differences in mean age, gender distribution, total cell number or subset yield were found between patients and healthy donors. In the study, recently diagnosed type 1 diabetes patients and matched healthy donors were compared on the TCRB repertoires of their sorted circulating CD4+ T cell subsets. Whereas all 30 or so donors provided naive and central memory subsets, regulatory and stem cell-like memory subsets were isolated from just 8 patients and about eight healthy donors. A total of approximately 99,000,000 sorted cells were examined across all samples, and RNA yield correlated strongly with the number of cells per subset.

The High Capacity cDNA Reverse Transcription Kit was used to reverse transcribe all of the isolated RNA, meaning that expressed TCRB transcripts were what got sequenced. Deep immunoSEQ sequencing was applied to naive, central memory and regulatory T cell samples, giving an average of about 3.57 million total reads per sample. After sorted cells were lysed in RLT buffer, RNA was extracted with DNase-treated RNeasy Micro or Mini kits, with the choice depending on cell number. Each cell subset was processed on its own to prevent cross-contamination, while patient and healthy donor samples were processed together. The immunoSEQ multiplex PCR was used to amplify TCRB sequences from cDNA, yielding 87-bp fragments that span the CDR3 region. Sequencing of the amplicons was performed on the Illumina HiSeq platform. The authors' pipeline ran thus. PCR bias was computationally corrected using synthetic template baselines, reads within Hamming distance 2 were collapsed, and singletons that could not be merged were discarded. Reads were aligned to IMGT to assign V, D and J genes, CDR3 length, and insertions or deletions at six rearrangement sites. Within each subset, clonotype counts were normalized to the number of sorted cells before true diversity and Gini coefficients were calculated with the tcR R package. Repertoire sharing was quantified using the overlap coefficient calculated on TCRB nucleotide sequences. Out-of-frame TCRB sequences from naive cells were analyzed as a proxy for the pre-selection repertoire. The table was pulled from immuneACCESS by TCRdb, which kept in-frame rearrangements only. Such tables lose some clones; where checked, under half of the loss comes from unresolved V genes, and the rest has no known cause. V and J calls plus clone size are reproduced from that table; the DNA served to infer D and trimming. The sample table shows roughly 400,000 clones, and about 15% are seen once. The ten top clones hold roughly 0.017% of the sample.

Broad study findings and their caveats: Patients with type 1 diabetes made fewer insertions and deleted more nucleotides at VDJ recombination sites, implying thymic rearrangement abnormalities. Shorter templates might be favored by PCR, yet because patient and control samples were amplified and corrected together, any such skew would affect both groups equally. Sequencing cDNA rather than genomic DNA could over-represent highly expressing activated cells, although activation and CD3 levels did not differ between groups. Naive, central memory and regulatory TCRB repertoires appeared to be more alike among patients than among healthy donors. In all four CD4+ subsets, TCRB CDR3 length was moderately but significantly shorter in type 1 diabetes patients. Because the HLA sub-analyses included only small numbers of individuals, any influence of HLA type on TCRB rearrangement was left unresolved.

Sample: naive CD4+ T cells from blood. The sample's cell subset or site label, in plain terms: true naive CD4+ T cells. The sequence was obtained from a woman under 30 in good health.

The DNA sequence is TGTGCCAGTAGTTACCGGACAGGGGGGATTGCCGGGGAGCTGTTTTTT. Its protein product is CASSYRTGGIAGELFF. The chain is assembled from TRBV19 and TRBJ2-2, and 10 junctional nucleotides match TRBD1. Taken from the germline V gene (reference sequence), the CDR1 and CDR2 loops are LNHDA and SQIVND. From V the trimming removes 5 bases and from J it removes 6 bases, while the gene matches leave 9 bases of the junction unaccounted for. From its cysteine to its phenylalanine, the CDR3 spans 16 amino acids. CDR3 DNA only is kept here, 48 bases in frame from base 1. Joined to the reference TRBV19 and TRBJ2-2 proteins, this CDR3 gives the full variable domain: DGGITQSPKYLFRKEGQNVTLSCEQNLNHDAMYWYRQDPGQGLRLIYYSQIVNDFQKGDIAEGYSVSREKKESFPLTVTSAQKNPTAFYLCASSYRTGGIAGELFFGEGSRLTVL.